These 7 T cell receptor beta chains were sequenced from one sample in a study of blood T cell repertoires in COVID-19. Sequencing was performed with immunoSEQ multiplex PCR; in TCRdb, only in-frame clones are kept and a portion is missing. Of around 67,000 clones in the sample, approximately 85% were seen once. The specimen sequenced was peripheral blood. These receptors were collected from a man in his sixties or seventies with acute or convalescent COVID-19.

This rearrangement joins TRBV19 to TRBJ1-2; 7 nucleotides match TRBD1. The ends lost 6 bases at V and 2 bases at J; junction bases unmatched: 6. The germline V gene has CDR1 LNHDA and CDR2 SQIVND (reference sequence). The CDR3 spans 14 residues. The CDR3 bases are TGTGCCAGTAGCTTCCTGACAGGGAACTATGGCTACACCTTC. This encodes CASSFLTGNYGYTF.

This chain joins TRBV5-1 and TRBJ2-7, with a possible D match to TRBD2 (5 bases). The V end lost 1 base, the J end lost 0 bases, and 8 bases lay between the germline ends. Germline V CDR1 and CDR2: SGHRS, YFSETQ. The length of the CDR3 is 14 residues. The CDR3 DNA sequence: TGCGCCAGCAGCTTGTCTGGGAGCTCCTACGAGCAGTACTTC. Its translation: CASSLSGSSYEQYF.

Only a few counts were recorded for this clone. The chain couples TRBV6-4 to TRBJ2-1, with D possibly matching TRBD1 (5 bases). CDR1 and CDR2 from the germline V gene are MRHNA and SNTAGT. This CDR3 contains 13 residues. Trimming took off 5 bases at V and 5 bases at J, with 10 bases between the two ends. The CDR3 protein is CASSNSGNNEQFF. For the CDR3, the DNA is TGTGCCAGCAGTAATTCAGGGAACAATGAGCAGTTCTTC.

This clone was detected only once. The rearrangement links TRBV6-5 to TRBJ1-2; tentative D call: TRBD1 (5 bases). Germline-derived CDR1 and CDR2 are MNHEY and SVGAGI. Trimming removed 6 bases from V and 5 bases from J, with 16 bases in between. CDR3 size: 14 residues. CDR3 region: CASRSLAGRYGYTF. DNA of the CDR3: TGTGCCAGCAGATCCTTGGCAGGGAGGTATGGCTACACCTTC.

The chain uses TRBV5-1 and TRBJ2-3; D gene uncertain. The V end lost 3 bases, the J end lost 6 bases, and 8 bases lay between the germline ends. The CDR3 is made up of 12 amino acids. Per germline, CDR1 SGHRS and CDR2 YFSETQ. The CDR3 DNA is TGCGCCAGCAGCTCCGAGCTGGATACGCAGTATTTT. This gives the protein CASSSELDTQYF.

This rearrangement joins TRBV10-3 to TRBJ2-5; no clear D gene. The CDR3 runs 13 residues. Germline V CDR1 and CDR2: ENHRY, SYGVKD. V shed 6 bases and J shed 2 bases, with 10 bases lying between them. In DNA, the CDR3 is TGTGCCATCAGCCGAGACTTACAAGAGACCCAGTACTTC. This codes for CAISRDLQETQYF.

This clone was recorded only once. The chain carries TRBV10-3 and TRBJ2-4; 15 nucleotides line up with TRBD2. The CDR3 spans 15 residues. CDR1 ENHRY and CDR2 SYGVKD come from the germline V gene. After removal of 10 bases from V and 1 base from J, the junction contained 2 bases not matched to a gene. CDR3 region: CATGTSGRAKNIQYF. For the CDR3, the DNA is TGTGCCACAGGGACTAGCGGGAGGGCCAAAAACATTCAGTACTTC.